Following are 9 T cell receptor beta chains from one sample sequenced in a study of T cell clonotyping in hematopoietic cell transplantation. As for time point: recipient sample about 28 days before transplant, after cytoreduction. TCRdb keeps only in-frame clones here, not all; method: immunoSEQ multiplex PCR. Seen here are approximately 27,000 clones, approximately 94% observed once, and the top ten hold around 2.1%. Sequences were derived from peripheral blood mononuclear cells, sampled before stem cell transplant. The origin of the receptors is a man aged 50 to 59 with acute myeloid leukemia. Some clones in this sample may be carry-over from other donors' samples.

V usage is TRBV29-1 and J usage is TRBJ1-1; D unclear. Trimming took 8 bases from V and 0 from J, leaving 13 bases between them. The CDR3 is 13 amino acids. Germline V gives CDR1 SQVTM, CDR2 ANQGSEA. The CDR3 coding sequence is TGCAGCACCCGAGGGCAGCTGAACACTGAAGCTTTCTTT. Protein product: CSTRGQLNTEAFF.

The chain links TRBV6-5 to TRBJ1-1, with D perhaps TRBD1 (6 bases). The CDR3 runs 15 residues. Per germline, CDR1 MNHEY and CDR2 SVGAGI. V lost 8 bases, J lost 4 bases, and 20 bases lay in between. In DNA, the CDR3 is TGTGCCAGCGGCCGGGGGGGGCGAGAGGGCACTGAAGCTTTCTTT. Amino acids: CASGRGGREGTEAFF.

The chain combines TRBV7-6 with TRBJ1-3; no definite D call. Germline assignment: CDR1 SGHVS and CDR2 FNYEAQ. The V gene lost 0 bases and the J gene lost 0 bases, with 9 bases spanning the gap. The CDR3 has 16 amino acids. The CDR3 loop is CASSLAQRSSGNTIYF. For the CDR3, the DNA is TGTGCCAGCAGCTTAGCGCAACGAAGCTCTGGAAACACCATATATTTT.

The gene calls are TRBV4-1 and TRBJ2-5, with D perhaps assigned TRBD1 or TRBD2 (6 bases each). V shed 4 bases and J shed 5 bases, with 14 bases lying between them. The CDR3 consists of 14 residues. Germline CDR1 MGHRA, CDR2 YSYEKL. CDR3 residues: CASSRGAPRETQYF. The CDR3, as DNA: TGCGCCAGCAGCCGGGGGGCTCCGCGGGAGACCCAGTACTTC.

The rearrangement uses TRBV5-1 and TRBJ2-5, with 13 bases that match TRBD2. Germline V CDR1 and CDR2: SGHRS, YFSETQ. The CDR3 consists of 13 residues. V was pared by 4 bases and J by 11 bases, with 5 bases of the junction left unmatched. The CDR3 is CASSQGTSGAQYF. CDR3 coding DNA: TGCGCCAGCAGCCAAGGGACTAGCGGGGCTCAGTACTTC.

The gene calls are TRBV5-1 and TRBJ1-1; possibly TRBD1 for D (5 bases). Per the germline V gene, CDR1 is SGHRS and CDR2 is YFSETQ. The V gene lost 5 bases and the J gene lost 2 bases, with 25 bases spanning the gap. The CDR3 length is 18 residues. CDR3 coding DNA: TGCGCCAGCAGATTCGGGATTTGGCCGACAGCTAGAAACACTGAAGCTTTCTTT. This translates into CASRFGIWPTARNTEAFF.

This chain connects TRBV7-8 to TRBJ1-1; D is uncertain. Germline V lookup: CDR1 SGHVS, CDR2 FQNEAQ. V dropped 5 bases and J dropped 0 bases, with 7 bases sitting between them. The CDR3 length is 13 residues. The CDR3 DNA sequence: TGTGCCAGCAGCCTCGATTTGAACACTGAAGCTTTCTTT. Translated, it gives CASSLDLNTEAFF. Supplemented by reference TRBV7-8 and TRBJ1-1, the full variable domain reads GAGVSQSPRYKVAKRGQDVALRCDPISGHVSLFWYQQALGQGPEFLTYFQNEAQLDKSGLPSDRFFAERPEGSVSTLKIQRTQQEDSAVYLCASSLDLNTEAFFGQGTRLTVV.

The V and J genes are TRBV5-1 and TRBJ2-3; TRBD2 might be the D (5 bases). This CDR3 has 14 residues. V was cut by 4 bases and J by 5 bases, with 14 bases left in between. The germline gives CDR1 SGHRS, CDR2 YFSETQ. CDR3 amino acids: CASSPFLGGDTQYF. CDR3 DNA sequence: TGCGCCAGCAGCCCCTTTTTAGGAGGAGATACGCAGTATTTT.

The sample holds a few counts of this clone. The rearrangement uses TRBV5-5 and TRBJ2-2; D is unresolved. There are 16 residues in the CDR3. Trimming removed 1 base from V and 0 bases from J, with 10 bases in between. In germline, CDR1 is SGHKS, CDR2 YYEKEE (reference sequence). The CDR3 DNA is TGTGCCAGCAGCTTGTATCTTACAGCGAACACCGGGGAGCTGTTTTTT. It encodes CASSLYLTANTGELFF. Based on the CDR3 plus reference TRBV5-5 and TRBJ2-2, the full variable domain is DAGVTQSPTHLIKTRGQQVTLRCSPISGHKSVSWYQQVLGQGPQFIFQYYEKEERGRGNFPDRFSARQFPNYSSELNVNALLLGDSALYLCASSLYLTANTGELFFGEGSRLTVL.